These 13 T cell receptor beta chains were sequenced from one sample in a study of human T cells and chemical hapten exposure. Using its own MiXCR run on the RACE reads, TCRdb lists one record per CDR3 protein. The table includes approximately 180,000 distinct CDR3 sequences, under 35% detected once. The time point: pre-sensitization, week 0. Treatment in this sample: therapeutic diphenylcyclopropenone sensitization with weekly scalp DPC. Sequences were derived from whole blood, sampled in connection with sensitization to the hapten diphenylcyclopropenone (DPC). The source of these receptors is a woman aged 25 to 39 with alopecia areata. Some clones in this sample may be carry-over from other donors' samples.

The rearrangement joins TRBV20-1 to TRBJ1-2; D is unclear. CDR1 DFQATT and CDR2 SNEGSKA come from the germline V gene (reference sequence). The germline V and J ends were trimmed by 0 bases and 7 bases, with 12 bases remaining between them. CDR3 size: 13 residues. In DNA form, the CDR3 reads TGCAGTGCTAGAGATCAGATGGGATCTGGCTACACCTTC. Protein: CSARDQMGSGYTF.

This clonotype was observed a handful of times. This chain connects TRBV28 to TRBJ1-2, with D uncertain. The V gene's germline CDR1 is MDHEN and CDR2 SYDVKM. The germline V and J ends were trimmed by 4 bases and 3 bases, with 6 bases remaining between them. The CDR3 runs 12 residues. CDR3 region: CASSYMDYGYTF. In nucleotides, the CDR3 is TGTGCCAGCAGTTACATGGACTATGGCTACACCTTC.

This chain uses TRBV7-2 with TRBJ2-7; no reliable D call. Trimming took 0 bases from V and 5 from J, leaving 5 bases between them. The CDR3 is made up of 12 amino acids. Looked up from germline, CDR1 is SGHTA and CDR2 is FQGNSA. The CDR3: CASSLALNEQYF. The CDR3 coding sequence is TGTGCCAGCAGCTTAGCTTTAAACGAGCAGTACTTC.

The V call is TRBV5-1, the J call TRBJ2-1, with 13 bases aligning to TRBD2. From germline, CDR1 is SGHRS and CDR2 YFSETQ. Trimming at V came to 1 base and at J to 6 bases, leaving 10 bases not matched to a gene. This CDR3 contains 18 residues. CDR3 in amino acids: CASSLSPLLAGGRNEQFF. The DNA of the CDR3 is TGCGCCAGCAGCTTGAGCCCTCTACTAGCGGGAGGGCGCAATGAGCAGTTCTTC.

The genes are TRBV20-1 and TRBJ2-1; D may correspond to TRBD1 or TRBD2 (5 bases each). Germline CDR1 DFQATT, CDR2 SNEGSKA (reference sequence). V lost 2 bases to trimming and J lost 0 bases, with 11 bases between them. This CDR3 region has 15 residues. This CDR3 reads CSARQGTASYNEQFF. The DNA of the CDR3 is TGCAGTGCTAGACAAGGGACGGCCTCCTACAATGAGCAGTTCTTC.

The chain has TRBV28 and TRBJ2-1, with 7 bases matching TRBD2. The trim removed 2 bases at V and 5 bases at J, leaving 3 bases unmatched. From germline, CDR1 is MDHEN and CDR2 SYDVKM. The CDR3 has 14 residues. CDR3 bases: TGTGCCAGCAGTTTACTAGCGGCGCACAATGAGCAGTTCTTC. Its protein is CASSLLAAHNEQFF.

The chain carries TRBV5-1 and TRBJ2-7; TRBD2 matches at 14 bases. CDR3 length: 16 amino acids. Looked up from germline, CDR1 is SGHRS and CDR2 is YFSETQ. With 4 bases clipped from V and 3 bases from J, the junction kept 6 bases outside the gene matches. CDR3 amino acids: CASSPTGLAGGYEQYF. The CDR3 nucleotides are TGCGCCAGCAGCCCGACCGGACTAGCGGGAGGCTACGAGCAGTACTTC. Supplemented by reference TRBV5-1 and TRBJ2-7, the full variable domain reads KAGVTQTPRYLIKTRGQQVTLSCSPISGHRSVSWYQQTPGQGLQFLFEYFSETQRNKGNFPGRFSGRQFSNSRSEMNVSTLELGDSALYLCASSPTGLAGGYEQYFGPGTRLTVT.

The V call is TRBV28, the J call TRBJ2-1; TRBD1 is a possible D gene (6 bases). V was shortened by 1 base and J by 2 bases, with 15 bases between the two germline ends. From germline, CDR1 is MDHEN and CDR2 SYDVKM. This CDR3 contains 17 residues. The CDR3 nucleotides are TGTGCCAGCAGTTTATACCCTCAGGGGTCGCCCTACAATGAGCAGTTCTTC. This gives the protein CASSLYPQGSPYNEQFF.

This clonotype appeared a few times. The rearrangement links TRBV21-1 to TRBJ1-6; TRBD1, the table's D call, was not compared with the DNA. TRBV21-1 is flagged as a pseudogene. The length of the CDR3 is 18 residues. The chain's CDR3 is CASSKEAIGGVLFSPLHF. CDR3 nucleotides: TGTGCCAGCAGCAAAGAGGCTATAGGGGGGGTCCTATTTTCACCCCTCCACTTT.

In its sample, this clonotype was seen many times. The chain joins TRBV6-2 or TRBV6-3 to TRBJ2-2, with D possibly TRBD2 on 5 matching bases. Germline CDR1 and CDR2: MNHEY and SVGEGT. The CDR3 has 15 amino acids. Trimming cost V 3 bases and J 0 bases, with 8 bases left between them. The CDR3 sequence: CASSYGSANTGELFF. The CDR3 nucleotides read TGTGCCAGCAGTTATGGGAGTGCGAACACCGGGGAGCTGTTTTTT.

In this sample, this clonotype turned up a few times. The chain uses TRBV6-2 or TRBV6-3 and TRBJ2-3; D may be TRBD2 (6 bases). The germline V gene encodes CDR1 MNHEY and CDR2 SVGEGT. The CDR3 loop spans 14 amino acids. V was shortened by 6 bases and J by 5 bases, with 15 bases between the two germline ends. The DNA for the CDR3 is TGTGCCAGCAGGAAAGGAGGGGCCGGAGATACGCAGTATTTT. This codes for CASRKGGAGDTQYF.

This clonotype was counted only a few times. The rearrangement links TRBV6-2 or TRBV6-3 to TRBJ2-1; no reliable D call. Germline V lookup: CDR1 MNHEY, CDR2 SVGEGT. Between the trimmed V and J ends, which lost 0 bases and 2 bases, there was a span of 8 bases. This CDR3 is 15 amino acids long. This CDR3 is CASSYSESPYNEQFF. The CDR3 nucleotides are TGTGCCAGCAGTTACTCGGAGTCCCCCTACAATGAGCAGTTCTTC.

This clonotype was found a few times. The V and J genes are TRBV20-1 and TRBJ2-1; D gene ambiguous. The germline CDR1 and CDR2 sequences are DFQATT and SNEGSKA (reference sequence). V lost 1 base and J 5 bases, leaving 6 bases between the germline ends. The CDR3 runs to 12 residues. The CDR3 spells CSARVVNNEQFF. The DNA for the CDR3 is TGCAGTGCTAGAGTCGTAAACAATGAGCAGTTCTTC.